The present T cell receptor beta chain was sequenced within a study of Tregs in tolerant kidney transplant recipients. The study, taken as a whole, reports: The small number of patients limits these findings pending further validation.

The table came from immunoSEQ multiplex PCR; TCRdb's copy has only in-frame clones and leaves some out. This table holds under 50,000 clones, under 95% found once. With 1 base clipped from V and 6 bases from J, the junction kept 7 bases outside the gene matches. CDR3 size: 14 residues. Germline CDR1 and CDR2: SGHRS and YFSETQ. As concerns this clone: The antigen remains unidentified.

Before regulatory T cell sorting, thawed PBMCs rested overnight at 37°C in 150 to 250 IU/ml IL-2. Sequenced sample: Tregs from blood. The TCR comes from a human donor in good health. The chain has TRBV5-1 and TRBJ2-7; the match to TRBD2 covers 7 bases. CDR3 protein: CASSLYRGGLEQYF. The CDR3 region has the DNA TGCGCCAGCAGCTTGTATAGGGGAGGGCTCGAGCAGTACTTC.